This T cell receptor (beta chain) was sequenced for a study of shared clonotypes between healthy human individuals. Study findings and constraints: Estimated richness values were generally larger in naive subsets than in memory subsets. Clonotype sharing among donors likely depends on sequencing depth.

At a deep level, the assay was run. Generated by immunoSEQ multiplex PCR, the TCRdb table keeps only in-frame clones and is missing some. The repertoire holds around 320,000 clones, with more than 75% as singletons. Points on this clone: Its matching antigen is unknown.

Donors were Caucasian adults residing in Nashville, Tennessee, USA. Germline V CDR1 and CDR2: SGHAT, FQDESV (reference sequence). The V gene lost 4 bases and the J gene lost 2 bases, with 12 bases spanning the gap. The CDR3 loop spans 14 amino acids. The sequence came from a man younger than 35 in good health. The rearrangement uses TRBV11-1 and TRBJ2-7; tentative D call: TRBD2 (5 bases). The sample taken for sequencing was memory CD8+ T cells sorted from blood. Subset here: CD45RO+ cells pooled with CCR7-negative TemRA cells. In DNA form, the CDR3 reads TGTGCCAGCAGCTCCTTAGGGAGTACCTACGAGCAGTACTTC. Translating it yields CASSSLGSTYEQYF.